The clone carrying this T cell receptor (beta chain) was counted only a few times. In the original workflow: For nucleated cells, counts were estimated from reference gene primer amplification. Clones were sequenced by immunoSEQ multiplex PCR, and TCRdb holds only the in-frame ones, with some missing. Clone size and the V and J calls come from that table; the DNA yielded D and trimming. Of 120,000 to 150,000 clones detected, roughly 84% appear once; the ten largest clones hold around 40%. The CDR3 extends over 15 amino acids. Germline-derived CDR1 and CDR2 are KGHDR and SFDVKD. With V trimmed by 4 bases and J by 6 bases, 6 bases remained unmatched. This record belongs to a study of blood T cell repertoires in COVID-19. At the level of the study: The United States, Italy and Spain supplied acute and convalescent COVID-19 samples. In each case, the material was cDNA or gDNA derived from T cells, B-cell-depleted T cells, or PBMCs.

The sequence was collected from a human donor in a cohort sampled during active COVID-19. The rearrangement uses TRBV24-1 and TRBJ1-4; TRBD1 aligns across 8 bases. Sequencing input: peripheral blood. CDR3 sequence reads: CATSDPGGADEKLFF. The CDR3 nucleotides are TGTGCCACCAGTGACCCAGGGGGCGCGGATGAAAAACTGTTTTTT.